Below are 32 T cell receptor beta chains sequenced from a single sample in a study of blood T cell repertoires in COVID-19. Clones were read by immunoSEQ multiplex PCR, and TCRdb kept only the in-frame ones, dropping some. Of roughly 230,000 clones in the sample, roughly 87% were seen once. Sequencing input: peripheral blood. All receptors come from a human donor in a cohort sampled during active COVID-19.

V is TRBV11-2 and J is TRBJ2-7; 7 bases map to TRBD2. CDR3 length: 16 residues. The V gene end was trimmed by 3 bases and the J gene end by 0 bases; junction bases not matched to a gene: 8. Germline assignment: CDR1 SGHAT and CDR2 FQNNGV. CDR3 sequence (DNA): TGTGCCAGCAGCTTCGCAAGCGGGGCCTTCTCCTACGAGCAGTACTTC. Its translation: CASSFASGAFSYEQYF.

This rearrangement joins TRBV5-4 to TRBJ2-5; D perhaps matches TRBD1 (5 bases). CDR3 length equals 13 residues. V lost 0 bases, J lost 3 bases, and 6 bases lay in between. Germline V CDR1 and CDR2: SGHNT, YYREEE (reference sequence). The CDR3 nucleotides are TGTGCCAGCAGCTTGGTACAGGAAGAGACCCAGTACTTC. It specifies CASSLVQEETQYF.

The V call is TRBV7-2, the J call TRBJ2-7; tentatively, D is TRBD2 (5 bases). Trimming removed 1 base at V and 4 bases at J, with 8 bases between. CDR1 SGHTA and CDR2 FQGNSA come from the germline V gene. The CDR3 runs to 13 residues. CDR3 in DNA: TGTGCCAGCAGCTTAGGTTCGGGATACGAGCAGTACTTC. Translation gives CASSLGSGYEQYF.

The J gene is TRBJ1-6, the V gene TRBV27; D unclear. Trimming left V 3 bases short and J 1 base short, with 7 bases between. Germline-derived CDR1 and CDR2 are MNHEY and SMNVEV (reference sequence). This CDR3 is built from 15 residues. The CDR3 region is CASSLEGSYNSPLHF. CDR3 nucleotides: TGTGCCAGCAGTTTGGAGGGATCCTATAATTCACCCCTCCACTTT.

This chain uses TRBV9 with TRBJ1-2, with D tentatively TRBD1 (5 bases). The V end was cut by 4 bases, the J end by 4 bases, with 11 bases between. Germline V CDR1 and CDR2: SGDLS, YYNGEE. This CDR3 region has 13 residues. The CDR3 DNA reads TGTGCCAGCAGCCCCCCCCAGGGCTATGGCTACACCTTC. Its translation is CASSPPQGYGYTF.

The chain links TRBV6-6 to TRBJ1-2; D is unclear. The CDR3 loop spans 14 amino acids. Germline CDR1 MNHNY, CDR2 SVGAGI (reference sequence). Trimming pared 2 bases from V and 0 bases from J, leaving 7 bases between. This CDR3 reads CASSYQEANYGYTF. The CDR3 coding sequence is TGTGCCAGCAGTTACCAGGAGGCTAACTATGGCTACACCTTC.

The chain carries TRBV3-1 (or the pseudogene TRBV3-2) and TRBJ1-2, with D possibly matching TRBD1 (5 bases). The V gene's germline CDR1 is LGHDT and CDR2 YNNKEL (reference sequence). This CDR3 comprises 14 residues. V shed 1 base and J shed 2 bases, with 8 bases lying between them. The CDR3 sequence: CASSQGGRNYGYTF. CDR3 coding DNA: TGTGCCAGCAGCCAAGGGGGGAGGAACTATGGCTACACCTTC.

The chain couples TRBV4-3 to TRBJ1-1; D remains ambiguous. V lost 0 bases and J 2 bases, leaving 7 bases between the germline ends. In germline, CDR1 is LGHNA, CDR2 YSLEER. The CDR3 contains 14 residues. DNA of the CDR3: TGCGCCAGCAGCCAAGATAACAGAAACACTGAAGCTTTCTTT. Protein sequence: CASSQDNRNTEAFF.

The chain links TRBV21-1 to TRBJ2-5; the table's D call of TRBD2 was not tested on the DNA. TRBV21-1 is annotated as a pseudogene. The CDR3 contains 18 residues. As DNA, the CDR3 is TGTGCCAGCAGCGAAAATGGCGGTGGAAGGTGGTTTATGGAGACCCAGTACTTC. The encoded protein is CASSENGGGRWFMETQYF.

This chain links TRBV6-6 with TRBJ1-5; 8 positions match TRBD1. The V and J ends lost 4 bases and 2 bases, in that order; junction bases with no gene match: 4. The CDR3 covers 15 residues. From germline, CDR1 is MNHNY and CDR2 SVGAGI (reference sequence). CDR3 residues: CASSFATGGNQPQHF. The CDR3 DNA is TGTGCCAGCAGTTTCGCGACAGGGGGCAATCAGCCCCAGCATTTT.

CDR3 nucleotides: TGTGCCAGCAGCTTAGCTGGGGGGGCAGAACTAGTATGGTATGGCTACACCTTC. Its translation is CASSLAGGAELVWYGYTF. V gene TRBV5-5 combines with J gene TRBJ1-2; TRBD1 is a possible D gene (6 bases). The germline V gene encodes CDR1 SGHKS and CDR2 YYEKEE (reference sequence). V dropped 2 bases and J dropped 5 bases, with 25 bases sitting between them. The length of the CDR3 is 18 residues. The full variable domain, with the rest looked up from reference TRBV5-5 and TRBJ1-2, is DAGVTQSPTHLIKTRGQQVTLRCSPISGHKSVSWYQQVLGQGPQFIFQYYEKEERGRGNFPDRFSARQFPNYSSELNVNALLLGDSALYLCASSLAGGAELVWYGYTFGSGTRLTVV.

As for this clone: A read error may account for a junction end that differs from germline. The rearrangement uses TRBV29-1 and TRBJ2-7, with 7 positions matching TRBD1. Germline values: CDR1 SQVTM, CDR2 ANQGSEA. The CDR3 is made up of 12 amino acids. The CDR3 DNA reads TGCAGCGTTGAACCATCTAGGACAGGTCCTCACTTC. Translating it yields CSVEPSRTGPHF.

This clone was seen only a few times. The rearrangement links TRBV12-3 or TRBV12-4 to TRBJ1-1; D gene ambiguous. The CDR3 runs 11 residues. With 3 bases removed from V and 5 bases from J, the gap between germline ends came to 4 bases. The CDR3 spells CASSFATEAFF. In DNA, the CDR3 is TGTGCCAGCAGTTTTGCGACTGAAGCTTTCTTT.

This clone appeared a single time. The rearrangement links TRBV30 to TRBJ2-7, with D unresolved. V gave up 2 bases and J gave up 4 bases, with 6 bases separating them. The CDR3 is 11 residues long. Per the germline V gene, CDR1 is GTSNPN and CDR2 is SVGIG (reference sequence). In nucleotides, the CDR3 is TGTGCCTGGAGTAGAGAGTACGAGCAGTACTTC. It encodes CAWSREYEQYF.

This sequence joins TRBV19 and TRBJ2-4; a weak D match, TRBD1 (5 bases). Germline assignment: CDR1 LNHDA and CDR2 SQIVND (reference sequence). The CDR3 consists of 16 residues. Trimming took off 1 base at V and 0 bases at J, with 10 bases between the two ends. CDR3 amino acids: CASSIVDTLAKNIQYF. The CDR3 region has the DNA TGTGCCAGTAGTATAGTGGACACCCTAGCCAAAAACATTCAGTACTTC.

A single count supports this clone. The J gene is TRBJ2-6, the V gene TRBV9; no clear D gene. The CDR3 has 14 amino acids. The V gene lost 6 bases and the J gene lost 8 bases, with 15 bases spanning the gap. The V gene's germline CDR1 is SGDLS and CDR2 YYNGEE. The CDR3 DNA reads TGTGCCAGCACGACCCAGCTCGGGTCCAACGTCCTGACTTTC. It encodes CASTTQLGSNVLTF.

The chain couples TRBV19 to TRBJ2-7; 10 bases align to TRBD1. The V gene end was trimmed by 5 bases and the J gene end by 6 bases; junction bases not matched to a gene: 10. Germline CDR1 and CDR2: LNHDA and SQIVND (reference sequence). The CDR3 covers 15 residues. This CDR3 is CASSVSGTGEFEQYF. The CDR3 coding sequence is TGTGCCAGTAGTGTATCCGGGACAGGGGAATTCGAGCAGTACTTC. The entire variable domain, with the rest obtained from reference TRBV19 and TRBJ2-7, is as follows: DGGITQSPKYLFRKEGQNVTLSCEQNLNHDAMYWYRQDPGQGLRLIYYSQIVNDFQKGDIAEGYSVSREKKESFPLTVTSAQKNPTAFYLCASSVSGTGEFEQYFGPGTRLTVT.

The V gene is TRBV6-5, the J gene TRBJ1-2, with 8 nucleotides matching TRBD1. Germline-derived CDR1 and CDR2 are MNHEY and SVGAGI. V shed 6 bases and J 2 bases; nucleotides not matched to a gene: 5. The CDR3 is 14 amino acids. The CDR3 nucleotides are TGTGCCAGCAGCAGGGACAGGTTAAACTATGGCTACACCTTC. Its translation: CASSRDRLNYGYTF.

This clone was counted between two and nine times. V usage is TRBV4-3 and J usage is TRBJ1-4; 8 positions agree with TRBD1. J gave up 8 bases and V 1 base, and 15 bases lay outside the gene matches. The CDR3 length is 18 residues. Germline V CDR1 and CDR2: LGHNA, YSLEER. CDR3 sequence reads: CASSQGFGQGGSGEKLFF. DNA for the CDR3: TGCGCCAGCAGCCAAGGGTTCGGACAGGGCGGGTCGGGGGAAAAACTGTTTTTT.

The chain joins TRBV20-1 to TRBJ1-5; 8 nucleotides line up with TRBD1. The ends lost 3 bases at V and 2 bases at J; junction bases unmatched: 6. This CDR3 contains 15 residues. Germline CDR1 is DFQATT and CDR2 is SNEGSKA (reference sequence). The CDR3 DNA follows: TGCAGTGCTAGTCTCGGACAGGGCGGCAATCAGCCCCAGCATTTT. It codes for CSASLGQGGNQPQHF.

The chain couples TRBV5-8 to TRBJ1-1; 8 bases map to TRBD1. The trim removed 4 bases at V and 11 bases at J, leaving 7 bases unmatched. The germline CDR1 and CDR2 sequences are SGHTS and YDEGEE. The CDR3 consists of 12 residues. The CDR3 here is CASSNDRGLAFF. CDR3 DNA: TGTGCCAGCAGCAACGACAGGGGTTTGGCTTTCTTT.

In DNA, the CDR3 is TGTGCCAGTAAAGTGGGAGGGGGGGCAGGTCAGCCCCAGCATTTT. Translating gives CASKVGGGAGQPQHF. V is TRBV19 and J is TRBJ1-5; weak D call: TRBD1 (6 bases). CDR1 is LNHDA and CDR2 is SQIVND in the germline V gene (reference sequence). The CDR3 covers 15 residues. The V end was cut by 7 bases, the J end by 6 bases, with 19 bases between. Filled out from reference TRBV19 and TRBJ1-5, the complete variable domain reads DGGITQSPKYLFRKEGQNVTLSCEQNLNHDAMYWYRQDPGQGLRLIYYSQIVNDFQKGDIAEGYSVSREKKESFPLTVTSAQKNPTAFYLCASKVGGGAGQPQHFGDGTRLSIL.

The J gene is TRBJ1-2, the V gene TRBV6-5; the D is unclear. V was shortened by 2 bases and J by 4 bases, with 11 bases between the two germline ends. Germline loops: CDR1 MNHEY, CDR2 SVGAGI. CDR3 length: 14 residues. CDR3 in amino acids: CASSYRGKGYGYTF. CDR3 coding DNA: TGTGCCAGCAGTTACAGAGGGAAGGGCTATGGCTACACCTTC.

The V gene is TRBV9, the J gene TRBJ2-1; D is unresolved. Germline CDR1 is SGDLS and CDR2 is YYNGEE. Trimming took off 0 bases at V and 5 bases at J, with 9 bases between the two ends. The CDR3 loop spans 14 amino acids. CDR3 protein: CASSVGQRNNEQFF. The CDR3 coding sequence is TGTGCCAGCAGCGTAGGTCAGCGAAACAATGAGCAGTTCTTC.

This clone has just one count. The CDR3, as DNA: TGTGCCAGCAAACTGGGGGGGGGCGCCATCTACGAGCAGTACTTC. Translating it yields CASKLGGGAIYEQYF. The rearrangement links TRBV28 to TRBJ2-7; tentative D call: TRBD2 (7 bases). Trimming left V 7 bases short and J 3 bases short, with 19 bases between. CDR3 length equals 15 residues. Germline V gene data show CDR1 as MDHEN and CDR2 as SYDVKM.

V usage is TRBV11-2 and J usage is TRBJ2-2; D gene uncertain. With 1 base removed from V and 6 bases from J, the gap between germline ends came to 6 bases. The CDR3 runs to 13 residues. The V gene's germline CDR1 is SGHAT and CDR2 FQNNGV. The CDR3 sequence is CASSLGFSGELFF. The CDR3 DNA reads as TGTGCCAGCAGCTTAGGTTTCTCCGGGGAGCTGTTTTTT.

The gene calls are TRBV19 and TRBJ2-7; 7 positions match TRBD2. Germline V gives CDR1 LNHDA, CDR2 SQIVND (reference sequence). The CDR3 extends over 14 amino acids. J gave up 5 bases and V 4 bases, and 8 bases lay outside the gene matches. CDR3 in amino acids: CASSTGSGGNEQYF. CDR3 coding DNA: TGTGCCAGTAGTACAGGGTCGGGGGGAAACGAGCAGTACTTC.

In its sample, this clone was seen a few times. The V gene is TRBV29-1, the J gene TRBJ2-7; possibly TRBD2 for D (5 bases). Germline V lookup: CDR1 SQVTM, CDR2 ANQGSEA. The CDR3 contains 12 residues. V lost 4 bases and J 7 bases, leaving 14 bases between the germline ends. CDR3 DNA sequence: TGCAGCGTTGTCGGCAGTTCGGGGGAGCAGTACTTC. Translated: CSVVGSSGEQYF.

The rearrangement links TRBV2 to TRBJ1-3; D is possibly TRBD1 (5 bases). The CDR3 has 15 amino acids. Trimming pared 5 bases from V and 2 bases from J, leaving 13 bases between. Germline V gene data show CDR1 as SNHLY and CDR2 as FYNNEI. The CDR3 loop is CASSITAGTGNTIYF. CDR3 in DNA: TGTGCCAGCAGTATAACGGCAGGGACTGGAAACACCATATATTTT.

CDR3 in amino acids: CASSKDRGTGHYGYTF. The CDR3 coding sequence is TGCGCCAGCAGCAAGGACAGGGGCACAGGGCACTATGGCTACACCTTC. The chain has TRBV10-2 and TRBJ1-2; 9 positions agree with TRBD1. Germline V gene lookup returns CDR1 WSHSY and CDR2 SAAADI. Trimming took 6 bases from V and 3 from J; bases not matched to a gene: 11. CDR3 length: 16 amino acids.

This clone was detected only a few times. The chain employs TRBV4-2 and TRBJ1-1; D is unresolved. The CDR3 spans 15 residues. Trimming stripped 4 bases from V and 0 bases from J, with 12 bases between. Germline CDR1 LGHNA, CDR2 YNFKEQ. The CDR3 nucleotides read TGTGCCAGCAGCCGAGCGGTGGACCTGAACACTGAAGCTTTCTTT. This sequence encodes CASSRAVDLNTEAFF.

As DNA, the CDR3 is TGCAGTGCCATCACGGGTGAGCAGTTCTTC. Its protein is CSAITGEQFF. V is TRBV20-1 and J is TRBJ2-1, with D unclear. The V gene lost 6 bases and the J gene lost 9 bases, with 9 bases spanning the gap. The CDR3 has 10 residues. Germline CDR1 reads DFQATT; CDR2 reads SNEGSKA (reference sequence).